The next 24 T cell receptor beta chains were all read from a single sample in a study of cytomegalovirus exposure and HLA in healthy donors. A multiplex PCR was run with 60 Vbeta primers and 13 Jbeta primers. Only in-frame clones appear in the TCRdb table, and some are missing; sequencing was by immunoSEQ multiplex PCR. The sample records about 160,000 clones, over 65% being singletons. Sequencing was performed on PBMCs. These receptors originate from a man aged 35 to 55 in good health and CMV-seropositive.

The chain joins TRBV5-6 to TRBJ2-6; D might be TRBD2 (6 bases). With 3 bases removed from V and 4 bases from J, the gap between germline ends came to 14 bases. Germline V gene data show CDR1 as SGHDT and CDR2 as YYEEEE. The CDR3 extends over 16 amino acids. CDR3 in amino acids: CASSSGGGAGANVLTF. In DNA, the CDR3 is TGTGCCAGCAGCTCTGGTGGAGGGGCAGGGGCCAACGTCCTGACTTTC.

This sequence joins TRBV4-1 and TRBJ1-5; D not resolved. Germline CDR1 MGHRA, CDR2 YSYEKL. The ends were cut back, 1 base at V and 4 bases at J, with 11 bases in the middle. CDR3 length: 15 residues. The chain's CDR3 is CASSQAAGQNQPQHF. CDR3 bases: TGCGCCAGCAGCCAAGCGGCGGGCCAAAATCAGCCCCAGCATTTT.

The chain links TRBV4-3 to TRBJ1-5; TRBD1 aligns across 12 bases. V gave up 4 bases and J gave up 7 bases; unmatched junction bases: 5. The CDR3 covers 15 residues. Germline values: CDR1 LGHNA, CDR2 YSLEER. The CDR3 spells CASSLGTGGDQPQHF. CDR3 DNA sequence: TGCGCCAGCAGCCTTGGGACAGGGGGCGACCAGCCCCAGCATTTT.

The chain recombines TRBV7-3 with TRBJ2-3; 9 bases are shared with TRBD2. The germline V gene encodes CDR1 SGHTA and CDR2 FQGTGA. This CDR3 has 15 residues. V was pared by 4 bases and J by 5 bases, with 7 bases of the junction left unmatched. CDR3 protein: CASSSGAGGGDTQYF. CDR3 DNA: TGTGCCAGCAGCTCGGGGGCGGGGGGGGGAGATACGCAGTATTTT.

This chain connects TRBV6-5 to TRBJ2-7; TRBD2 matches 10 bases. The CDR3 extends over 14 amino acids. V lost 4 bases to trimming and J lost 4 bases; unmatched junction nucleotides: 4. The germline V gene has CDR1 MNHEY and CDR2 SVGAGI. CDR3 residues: CASSSLAGGYEQYF. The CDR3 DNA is TGTGCCAGCAGTTCGTTAGCGGGAGGTTACGAGCAGTACTTC.

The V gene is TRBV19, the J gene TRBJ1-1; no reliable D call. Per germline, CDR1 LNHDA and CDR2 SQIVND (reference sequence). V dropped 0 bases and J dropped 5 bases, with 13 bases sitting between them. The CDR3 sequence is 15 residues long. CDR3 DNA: TGTGCCAGTAGTATAGAGGCTCGGCGGATGACTGAAGCTTTCTTT. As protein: CASSIEARRMTEAFF.

The CDR3: CASSSPGQGAGQPQHF. DNA for the CDR3: TGTGCCAGCAGTTCCCCGGGACAGGGGGCCGGTCAGCCCCAGCATTTT. The V and J genes are TRBV6-6 and TRBJ1-5; 12 nucleotides align to TRBD1. CDR1 MNHNY and CDR2 SVGAGI come from the germline V gene (reference sequence). The CDR3 totals 16 residues. The junction had 7 bases not matched to a gene; V was cut back by 4 bases and J by 6 bases.

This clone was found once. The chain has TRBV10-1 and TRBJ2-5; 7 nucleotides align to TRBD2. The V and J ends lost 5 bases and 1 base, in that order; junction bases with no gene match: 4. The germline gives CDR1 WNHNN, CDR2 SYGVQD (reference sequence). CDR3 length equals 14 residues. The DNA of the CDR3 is TGCGCCAGCAGTAGCGGGGCCCTCCAAGAGACCCAGTACTTC. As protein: CASSSGALQETQYF.

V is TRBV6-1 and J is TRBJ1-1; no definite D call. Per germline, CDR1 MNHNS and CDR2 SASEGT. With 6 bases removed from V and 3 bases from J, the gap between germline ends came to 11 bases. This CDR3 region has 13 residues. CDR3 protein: CASRRVFDTEAFF. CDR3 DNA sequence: TGTGCCAGCAGGAGGGTTTTCGACACTGAAGCTTTCTTT.

The CDR3 here is CASSVDGGRDYGYTF. CDR3 DNA sequence: TGTGCCAGCAGCGTAGACGGGGGGCGCGACTATGGCTACACCTTC. The chain carries TRBV9 and TRBJ1-2, with D perhaps matching TRBD1 (6 bases). V shed 0 bases and J shed 3 bases, with 12 bases lying between them. The CDR3 loop spans 15 amino acids. CDR1 SGDLS and CDR2 YYNGEE come from the germline V gene.

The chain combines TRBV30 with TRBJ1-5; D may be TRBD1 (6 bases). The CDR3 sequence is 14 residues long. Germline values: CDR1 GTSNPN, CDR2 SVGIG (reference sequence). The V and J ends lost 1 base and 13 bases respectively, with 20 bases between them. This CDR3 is CAWSGGRGTLPQHF. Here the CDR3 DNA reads TGTGCCTGGAGTGGTGGCAGGGGCACGCTTCCGCAGCATTTT.

Here the CDR3 DNA reads TGTGCCAGCACCCCTACGGGGGATAAGAGTGAAAAACTGTTTTTT. Translated: CASTPTGDKSEKLFF. This sequence joins TRBV7-9 and TRBJ1-4; D may be TRBD1 (5 bases). The CDR3 totals 15 residues. The ends were cut back, 7 bases at V and 7 bases at J, with 19 bases in the middle. Per the germline V gene, CDR1 is SEHNR and CDR2 is FQNEAQ (reference sequence).

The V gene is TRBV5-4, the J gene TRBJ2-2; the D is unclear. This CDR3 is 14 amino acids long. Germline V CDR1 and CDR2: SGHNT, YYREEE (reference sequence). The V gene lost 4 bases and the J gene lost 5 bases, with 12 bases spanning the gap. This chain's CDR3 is CASSTELTTGELFF. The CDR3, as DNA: TGTGCCAGCAGCACCGAATTAACTACCGGGGAGCTGTTTTTT.

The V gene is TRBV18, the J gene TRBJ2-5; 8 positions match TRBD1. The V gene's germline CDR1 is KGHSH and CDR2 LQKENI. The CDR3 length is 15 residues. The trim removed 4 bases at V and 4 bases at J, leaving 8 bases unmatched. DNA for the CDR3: TGTGCCAGCTCACTAAAGACAGGGGTTGCAGAGACCCAGTACTTC. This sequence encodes CASSLKTGVAETQYF.

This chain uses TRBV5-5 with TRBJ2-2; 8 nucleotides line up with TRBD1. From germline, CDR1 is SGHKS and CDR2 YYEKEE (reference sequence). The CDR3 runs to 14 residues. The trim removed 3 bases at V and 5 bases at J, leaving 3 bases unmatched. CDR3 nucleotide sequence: TGTGCCAGCAGCTGGACAGGGAGGACCGGGGAGCTGTTTTTT. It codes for CASSWTGRTGELFF.

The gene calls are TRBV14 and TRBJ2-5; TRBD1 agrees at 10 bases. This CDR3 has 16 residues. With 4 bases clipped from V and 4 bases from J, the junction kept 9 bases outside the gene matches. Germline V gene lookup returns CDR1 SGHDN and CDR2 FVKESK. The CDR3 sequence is CASSLNRQGARETQYF. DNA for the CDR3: TGTGCCAGCAGCCTAAACAGACAGGGGGCTAGAGAGACCCAGTACTTC.

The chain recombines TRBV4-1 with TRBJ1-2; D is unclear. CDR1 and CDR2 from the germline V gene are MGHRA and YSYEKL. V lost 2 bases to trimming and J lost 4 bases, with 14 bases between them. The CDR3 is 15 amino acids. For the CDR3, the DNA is TGCGCCAGCAGCCAACCCCTGGAGAGAGTCTATGGCTACACCTTC. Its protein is CASSQPLERVYGYTF.

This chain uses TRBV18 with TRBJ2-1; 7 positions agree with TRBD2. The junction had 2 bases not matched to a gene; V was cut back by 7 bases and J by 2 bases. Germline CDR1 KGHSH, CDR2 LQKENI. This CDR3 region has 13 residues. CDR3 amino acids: CASWGGAYNEQFF. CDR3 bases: TGTGCCAGCTGGGGGGGGGCCTACAATGAGCAGTTCTTC.

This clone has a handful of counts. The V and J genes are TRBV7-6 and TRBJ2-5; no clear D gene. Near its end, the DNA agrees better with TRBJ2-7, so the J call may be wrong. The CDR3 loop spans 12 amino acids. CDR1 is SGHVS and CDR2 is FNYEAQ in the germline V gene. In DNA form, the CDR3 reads TGTGCCAGCAGCTCCCTAGGCAGCGAGCAGTACTTC. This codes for CASSSLGSEQYF.

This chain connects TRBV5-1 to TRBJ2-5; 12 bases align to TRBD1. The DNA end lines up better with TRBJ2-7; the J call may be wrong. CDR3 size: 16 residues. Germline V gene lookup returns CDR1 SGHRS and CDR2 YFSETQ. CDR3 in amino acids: CASTTPGQGARGEQYF. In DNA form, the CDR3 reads TGCGCCAGCACCACACCGGGACAGGGGGCCAGGGGCGAGCAGTACTTC.

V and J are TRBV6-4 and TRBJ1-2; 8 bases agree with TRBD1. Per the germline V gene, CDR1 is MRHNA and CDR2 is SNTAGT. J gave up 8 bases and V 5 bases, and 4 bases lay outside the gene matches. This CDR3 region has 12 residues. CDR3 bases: TGTGCCAGCAGTCCCGACAGGGGCGGCTACACCTTC. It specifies CASSPDRGGYTF.

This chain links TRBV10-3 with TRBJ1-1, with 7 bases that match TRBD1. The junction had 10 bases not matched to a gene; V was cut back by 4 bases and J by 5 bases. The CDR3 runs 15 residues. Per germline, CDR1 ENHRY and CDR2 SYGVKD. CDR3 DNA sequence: TGTGCCATCAGTGGGTCGACAGGGAGGTTAACTGAAGCTTTCTTT. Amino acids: CAISGSTGRLTEAFF.

This CDR3 is CASSQSAGDFYEQYF. The CDR3 DNA reads TGTGCCAGCAGCCAATCAGCGGGGGACTTCTACGAGCAGTACTTC. The chain is built from TRBV4-2 and TRBJ2-7; 8 bases align to TRBD2. CDR3 length: 15 residues. J gave up 3 bases and V 2 bases, and 6 bases lay outside the gene matches. Looked up from germline, CDR1 is LGHNA and CDR2 is YNFKEQ.

The CDR3 nucleotides are TGCGCCAGCAGCCAAGACCACCGAGGGATTGGAGTTTTGAATGGCTACACCTTC. Its translation is CASSQDHRGIGVLNGYTF. The chain couples TRBV4-3 to TRBJ1-2; D is ambiguous. Per germline, CDR1 LGHNA and CDR2 YSLEER. The CDR3 sequence is 18 residues long. Trimming removed 0 bases from V and 6 bases from J, with 23 bases in between.